This T cell receptor beta chain comes out of a study of technical replicates of blood from several donors. The germline gives CDR1 MDHEN, CDR2 SYDVKM. J was trimmed by 8 bases and V by 6 bases; bases with no gene match: 9. The CDR3 has 14 amino acids. Sequencing used immunoSEQ multiplex PCR; TCRdb keeps in-frame clones, though not all of them. The repertoire consists of 60,000 or so clones, with about 97% occurring once and the leading ten covering 0.19%. Sequencing was performed on T cells isolated from PBMCs. The receptor's source is a human donor in good health. The chain employs TRBV28 and TRBJ1-4; 7 nucleotides match TRBD1. This CDR3 reads CASSSTGVGEKLFF. In nucleotides, the CDR3 is TGTGCCAGCAGCTCTACAGGGGTAGGCGAAAAACTGTTTTTT.